This T cell receptor beta chain emerged from a study of shared clonotypes between healthy human individuals. Trimming took off 10 bases at V and 1 base at J, with 20 bases between the two ends. The CDR3 has 15 amino acids. From germline, CDR1 is ENHRY and CDR2 SYGVKD. Data came from immunoSEQ multiplex PCR; TCRdb stores just in-frame clones and leaves some out. The sample has about 600,000 clones; approximately 97% are singletons. Sequenced material: naive CD4+ T cells sorted from blood. Indicated subset: CD45RA+ positively selected. The sequence was collected from a woman in her twenties or thirties in good health. The rearrangement links TRBV10-3 to TRBJ2-7; D remains ambiguous. The CDR3 protein is CATQAVLGQSYEQYF. CDR3 DNA sequence: TGTGCCACCCAGGCCGTATTAGGGCAATCCTACGAGCAGTACTTC.